This TCR beta chain was found in a study of T cell repertoires in cytomegalovirus infection. About the study: Public TCR beta signatures indicated both CMV infection and matching HLA type. Study-level points and caveats: Ex vivo, HLA-C-restricted CMV-specific TCR beta clonotypes prevailed over the rest of the response. Individuals carrying CMV plus the relevant HLA were identified by cumulative frequency of public TCR beta families.

This clonotype was detected many times. The target antigen is unknown. TCRdb redid the calling of the reads with MiXCR, one entry per CDR3 protein. Here the sample spans hundreds of thousands of distinct CDR3 sequences, about 9.1% being singletons. The germline CDR1 and CDR2 sequences are MDHEN and SYDVKM. The ends were cut back, 2 bases at V and 6 bases at J, with 10 bases in the middle. The CDR3 has 13 residues. The chain combines TRBV28 with TRBJ1-2; tentative D call: TRBD1 (6 bases). The sequence was obtained from a human donor in good health (CMV status not recorded). Some clones in this sample may be carry-over from other donors' samples. Specimen: PBMCs. CDR3 sequence (DNA): TGTGCCAGCAGTTTAATGGGGGCGAATGGCTACACCTTC. Its protein is CASSLMGANGYTF.